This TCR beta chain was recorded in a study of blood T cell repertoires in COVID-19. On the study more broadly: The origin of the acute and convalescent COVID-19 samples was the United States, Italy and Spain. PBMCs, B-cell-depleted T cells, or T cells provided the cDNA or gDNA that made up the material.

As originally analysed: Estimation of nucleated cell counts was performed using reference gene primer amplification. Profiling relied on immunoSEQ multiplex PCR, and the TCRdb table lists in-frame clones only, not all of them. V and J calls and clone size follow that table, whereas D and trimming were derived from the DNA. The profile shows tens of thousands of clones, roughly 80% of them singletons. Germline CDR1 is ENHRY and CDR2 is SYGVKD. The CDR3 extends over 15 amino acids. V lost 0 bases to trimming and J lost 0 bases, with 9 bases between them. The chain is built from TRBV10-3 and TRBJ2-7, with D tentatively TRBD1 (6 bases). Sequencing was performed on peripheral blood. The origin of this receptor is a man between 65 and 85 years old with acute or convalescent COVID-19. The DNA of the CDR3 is TGTGCCATCAGTGAGTCGAGCAGGGGCTCCTACGAGCAGTACTTC. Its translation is CAISESSRGSYEQYF.